A single sample gave rise to the 30 T cell receptor beta chains below, sequenced in a study of metastatic and nonmetastatic thyroid tumors. Patients underwent thyroid surgery, and none had received any treatment before it. TCRdb re-analyzed the PCR reads through MiXCR. The table shows 15,000 to 17,000 clones, with around 3.8% occurring only once. Specimen: tumor tissue. The source of these receptors is a female donor with papillary thyroid cancer or a benign thyroid nodule (not recorded which). Some clones in this sample may be carry-over from other donors' samples.

There are a few counts of this clone. This chain connects TRBV28 to TRBJ1-5; D uncertain. The CDR3 loop spans 16 amino acids. Germline CDR1 MDHEN, CDR2 SYDVKM. V lost 1 base, J lost 5 bases, and 15 bases lay in between. CDR3 loop: CASSLFGSPGYQPQHF. In DNA, the CDR3 is TGTGCCAGCAGTTTATTCGGCTCACCCGGGTATCAGCCCCAGCATTTT.

By proportion, this clone is medium-sized. CDR3 region: CASSSHRVSNRNEQFF. DNA for the CDR3: TGTGCCAGCAGTTCCCATCGAGTCTCCAATAGGAATGAGCAGTTCTTC. This rearrangement joins TRBV27 to TRBJ2-1; no clear D. Trimming left V 4 bases short and J 7 bases short, with 20 bases between. Germline loops: CDR1 MNHEY, CDR2 SMNVEV (reference sequence). The length of the CDR3 is 16 residues.

The chain combines TRBV3-1 with TRBJ2-7; unclear D gene. CDR1 is LGHDT, CDR2 YNNKEL, per germline (reference sequence). Trimming removed 0 bases from V and 2 bases from J, with 5 bases in between. The CDR3 has 13 amino acids. This CDR3 is CASSQDRAYEQYF. In nucleotides, the CDR3 is TGTGCCAGCAGCCAAGACCGAGCCTACGAGCAGTACTTC.

This clone has more than one count but fewer than ten. The chain uses TRBV11-3 and TRBJ1-1, with no clear D. V lost 2 bases and J 6 bases, leaving 10 bases between the germline ends. The CDR3 runs 13 residues. The germline gives CDR1 SGHNT, CDR2 YENEEA. The CDR3 protein is CASSLYSSSEAFF. In nucleotides, the CDR3 is TGTGCCAGCAGCTTATACTCGAGTTCTGAAGCTTTCTTT.

This clone was observed a few times. Other DNA sequences in this specimen translate into the identical CDR3. This sequence joins TRBV20-1 and TRBJ2-1; 10 nucleotides agree with TRBD2. V was clipped by 4 bases and J by 3 bases; unmatched bases: 3. The CDR3 totals 14 residues. Germline V gene data show CDR1 as DFQATT and CDR2 as SNEGSKA (reference sequence). CDR3 DNA: TGCAGTGCTACCGGACTAGCGGACTACAATGAGCAGTTCTTC. Protein sequence: CSATGLADYNEQFF.

This clone was counted only a few times. The chain has TRBV20-1 and TRBJ1-2; D remains ambiguous. CDR3 size: 13 residues. V was clipped by 6 bases and J by 4 bases, with 15 bases between them. Germline-derived CDR1 and CDR2 are DFQATT and SNEGSKA (reference sequence). CDR3 nucleotide sequence: TGCAGTGCCAGAACAGAGTCGCTCTATGGCTACACCTTC. This sequence encodes CSARTESLYGYTF.

The rearrangement joins TRBV20-1 to TRBJ2-3, with D possibly TRBD1 on 6 matching bases. Trimming pared 6 bases from V and 1 base from J, leaving 17 bases between. CDR1 is DFQATT, CDR2 SNEGSKA, per germline (reference sequence). The CDR3 runs 15 residues. The CDR3 region has the DNA TGCAGTGCGCGAACACCGGGACACCGCACAGATACGCAGTATTTT. It yields the protein CSARTPGHRTDTQYF.

This clone was detected only a few times. V and J are TRBV5-1 and TRBJ1-3; D remains unclear. Trimming shortened V by 5 bases and J by 0 bases, and 9 bases separated the two germline ends. The germline V gene has CDR1 SGHRS and CDR2 YFSETQ. This CDR3 has 14 amino acids. The CDR3 sequence: CASRSISSGNTIYF. CDR3 in DNA: TGCGCCAGCAGGAGTATCAGCTCTGGAAACACCATATATTTT.

This clone has just a few counts. V usage is TRBV2 and J usage is TRBJ2-7; the D call may be TRBD1 or TRBD2 (5 bases each). This CDR3 contains 14 residues. V lost 8 bases to trimming and J lost 2 bases, with 16 bases between them. Germline V gene sequence: CDR1 SNHLY, CDR2 FYNNEI. CDR3 DNA sequence: TGTGCCAGCCTCGTGGGGGAAGGTACCTACGAGCAGTACTTC. Its translation: CASLVGEGTYEQYF.

This clone has more than one count but fewer than ten. V gene TRBV5-1 combines with J gene TRBJ1-3; D gene ambiguous. CDR1 is SGHRS, CDR2 YFSETQ, per germline. CDR3 length: 14 residues. Trimming pared 1 base from V and 0 bases from J, leaving 5 bases between. The CDR3 loop is CASSLLHSGNTIYF. As DNA, the CDR3 is TGCGCCAGCAGCTTGTTACACTCTGGAAACACCATATATTTT.

This clone was picked up a small number of times. This chain uses TRBV5-1 with TRBJ2-1; 11 bases agree with TRBD2. The germline gives CDR1 SGHRS, CDR2 YFSETQ. The CDR3 length is 15 residues. V dropped 7 bases and J dropped 3; count of bases not matched to a gene: 6. The CDR3 nucleotides read TGCGCCAGCGCGACTAGCGGGAACATCTACAATGAGCAGTTCTTC. Amino acids: CASATSGNIYNEQFF.

This clone appeared a few times. The rearrangement uses TRBV2 and TRBJ2-3; the D gene could be TRBD1 or TRBD2 (6 bases each). Germline-derived CDR1 and CDR2 are SNHLY and FYNNEI. This CDR3 spans 15 amino acids. With 1 base removed from V and 2 bases from J, the gap between germline ends came to 10 bases. The CDR3 DNA is TGTGCCAGCAGTGAAGGTCGGGGGCCCACAGATACGCAGTATTTT. It is translated as CASSEGRGPTDTQYF.

As regards this clone: Because the CDR3's place on the DNA is in doubt, the DNA is left out and the CDR3 is given as listed by TCRdb. The V gene is TRBV28, the J gene TRBJ2-1; no check of the table's D call, TRBD2, against the DNA was made. The CDR3 spans 16 amino acids, including both terminal residues. Germline V CDR1 and CDR2: MDHEN, SYDVKM. CDR3: CASSLGTGEGYNEQFF.

The chain uses TRBV27 and TRBJ2-7; 10 bases match TRBD1. The CDR3 has 14 residues. Germline CDR1 and CDR2: MNHEY and SMNVEV (reference sequence). Germline trimming cut 3 bases from V and 6 bases from J; bases unmatched to any gene: 5. In DNA form, the CDR3 reads TGTGCCAGCAGTTTCGGACAGGGGGTTGGCGAGCAGTACTTC. It translates to CASSFGQGVGEQYF.

The chain uses TRBV15 and TRBJ2-5; 8 bases match TRBD2. This CDR3 has 15 residues. Losses at the gene ends were 5 bases for V and 5 bases for J; bases not matched to a gene: 10. Germline CDR1 reads LNHNV; CDR2 reads YYDKDF (reference sequence). CDR3 sequence: CATSPWGRGAETQYF. The CDR3 region has the DNA TGTGCCACCAGCCCCTGGGGGCGGGGGGCGGAGACCCAGTACTTC.

This chain joins TRBV5-1 and TRBJ2-7; D may be TRBD2 (6 bases). The CDR3 covers 16 residues. CDR1 is SGHRS and CDR2 is YFSETQ in the germline V gene. With 1 base removed from V and 0 bases from J, the gap between germline ends came to 14 bases. As DNA, the CDR3 is TGCGCCAGCAGCTTGTTTGCTAGCGTAAACTCCTACGAGCAGTACTTC. Protein sequence: CASSLFASVNSYEQYF.

The chain uses TRBV13 and TRBJ2-2; D not resolved. The CDR3 totals 15 residues. Between the trimmed V and J ends, which lost 5 bases and 6 bases, there was a span of 16 bases. The germline V gene has CDR1 PRHDT and CDR2 FYEKMQ (reference sequence). CDR3 residues: CASSAPTRAAGELFF. CDR3 DNA sequence: TGTGCCAGCAGCGCCCCGACAAGGGCGGCCGGGGAGCTGTTTTTT. Using reference TRBV13 and TRBJ2-2 for the parts outside the CDR3, the full variable domain is AAGVIQSPRHLIKEKRETATLKCYPIPRHDTVYWYQQGPGQDPQFLISFYEKMQSDKGSIPDRFSAQQFSDYHSELNMSSLELGDSALYFCASSAPTRAAGELFFGEGSRLTVL.

Comment on this clone: A read error is possible here, since a much larger clone lies one base away. The genes are TRBV6-2 or TRBV6-3 and TRBJ2-3; 12 bases fit TRBD2. The germline V gene has CDR1 MNHEY and CDR2 SVGEGT. J gave up 2 bases and V 4 bases, and 1 base lay outside the gene matches. The CDR3 length is 15 residues. The CDR3 nucleotides read TGTGCCAGCAGTTGGACTAGCGGGATCACAGATACGCAGTATTTT. Protein sequence: CASSWTSGITDTQYF.

This clone was observed a handful of times. CDR3 sequence (DNA): TGTGCCAGCAGTACCCGCGGGGGACTCGCAGATACGCAGTATTTT. Translation: CASSTRGGLADTQYF. The chain has TRBV28 and TRBJ2-3; TRBD2 aligns across 7 bases. The CDR3 spans 15 residues. The germline V gene encodes CDR1 MDHEN and CDR2 SYDVKM. Trimming cost V 5 bases and J 4 bases; bases outside gene matches: 9.

The chain has TRBV20-1 and TRBJ2-3; 14 nucleotides agree with TRBD2. This CDR3 contains 19 residues. CDR1 is DFQATT and CDR2 is SNEGSKA in the germline V gene (reference sequence). The junction had 17 bases not matched to a gene; V was cut back by 6 bases and J by 3 bases. CDR3 loop: CSAQSPTGTSGSGTDTQYF. In nucleotides, the CDR3 is TGCAGTGCCCAGAGTCCTACCGGGACTAGCGGGAGCGGTACAGATACGCAGTATTTT.

The V call is TRBV6-2 or TRBV6-3, the J call TRBJ2-3; D is unresolved. CDR1 and CDR2 from the germline V gene are MNHEY and SVGEGT. Between the trimmed V and J ends, which lost 7 bases and 2 bases, there was a span of 19 bases. The CDR3 runs to 16 residues. CDR3 protein: CASKLYHPDTTDTQYF. In DNA, the CDR3 is TGTGCCAGCAAACTTTACCACCCCGATACCACAGATACGCAGTATTTT.

The chain couples TRBV16 to TRBJ2-1; D call uncertain. The V gene lost 1 base and the J gene lost 8 bases, with 9 bases spanning the gap. There are 13 residues in the CDR3. Germline V gene sequence: CDR1 KGHSY, CDR2 FQNENV. In nucleotides, the CDR3 is TGTGCCAGCAGCCAATGGGCCAGCGATGAGCAGTTCTTC. Protein sequence: CASSQWASDEQFF.

The V and J genes are TRBV19 and TRBJ2-3; the match to TRBD1 covers 7 bases. CDR1 LNHDA and CDR2 SQIVND come from the germline V gene (reference sequence). The CDR3 extends over 18 amino acids. V lost 4 bases and J lost 5; bases outside the gene matches: 18. In DNA form, the CDR3 reads TGTGCCAGTAGTACAGAAAGGGGGCCGGACCCCTTCGGAGATACGCAGTATTTT. Its protein is CASSTERGPDPFGDTQYF.

This clone has more than one count but fewer than ten. The chain combines TRBV5-1 with TRBJ1-4; 7 positions match TRBD1. Germline V gene sequence: CDR1 SGHRS, CDR2 YFSETQ. The trim removed 0 bases at V and 8 bases at J, leaving 1 base unmatched. This CDR3 has 13 amino acids. The CDR3 protein is CASSLGGQEKLFF. The CDR3 DNA reads as TGCGCCAGCAGCTTGGGGGGACAGGAAAAACTGTTTTTT.

This clone turned up a few times. J is TRBJ1-4 and V is TRBV20-1, with unresolved D. The germline CDR1 and CDR2 sequences are DFQATT and SNEGSKA (reference sequence). This CDR3 is 14 amino acids long. Trimming pared 1 base from V and 7 bases from J, leaving 13 bases between. DNA of the CDR3: TGCAGTGCTAGAGGAGCGGGGTTAAGTGAAAAACTGTTTTTT. Its protein product is CSARGAGLSEKLFF.

The chain has TRBV30 and TRBJ1-2, with 9 bases identical to TRBD1. V was pared by 0 bases and J by 5 bases, with 4 bases of the junction left unmatched. This CDR3 has 14 amino acids. Per the germline V gene, CDR1 is GTSNPN and CDR2 is SVGIG (reference sequence). CDR3 region: CAWSVGTGNYGYTF. For the CDR3, the DNA is TGTGCCTGGAGTGTAGGGACAGGGAATTATGGCTACACCTTC.

The chain is built from TRBV6-2 or TRBV6-3 and TRBJ2-3; D may be TRBD1 or TRBD2 (6 bases each). Trimming removed 6 bases at V and 6 bases at J, with 16 bases between. Germline V gene data show CDR1 as MNHEY and CDR2 as SVGEGT. The CDR3 runs to 14 residues. The CDR3 region is CASRGAGYADTQYF. The CDR3 DNA sequence: TGTGCCAGCAGGGGGGCGGGATACGCCGATACGCAGTATTTT.

This clone was observed a handful of times. This chain links TRBV6-1 with TRBJ2-1, with 9 bases lining up with TRBD2. The V and J ends lost 1 base and 3 bases, in that order; junction bases with no gene match: 10. The CDR3 sequence is 18 residues long. CDR1 is MNHNS, CDR2 SASEGT, per germline. CDR3 loop: CASSEEVAGDPNYNEQFF. The CDR3 DNA follows: TGTGCCAGCAGTGAAGAAGTAGCGGGAGACCCCAACTACAATGAGCAGTTCTTC.

In regard to this clone: A read error may explain this, as a much larger clone is one base away. At the DNA level, this CDR3 is encoded by other sequences in the same sample as well. The DNA for the CDR3 is TGTGCCAGCAGCCTGACAGGGGCGAACACTGAAGCTTTCTTC. As protein: CASSLTGANTEAFF. The V gene is TRBV4-2, the J gene TRBJ1-1, with 8 positions matching TRBD1. Germline V lookup: CDR1 LGHNA, CDR2 YNFKEQ. The CDR3 totals 14 residues.

This chain uses TRBV3-1 with TRBJ1-2; D perhaps matches TRBD1 (6 bases). CDR3 length equals 15 residues. Germline V gene data show CDR1 as LGHDT and CDR2 as YNNKEL (reference sequence). The germline V and J ends were trimmed by 0 bases and 8 bases, with 16 bases remaining between them. CDR3 amino acids: CASSQDTWGQSGYTF. DNA of the CDR3: TGTGCCAGCAGCCAAGATACATGGGGGCAATCGGGCTACACCTTC.